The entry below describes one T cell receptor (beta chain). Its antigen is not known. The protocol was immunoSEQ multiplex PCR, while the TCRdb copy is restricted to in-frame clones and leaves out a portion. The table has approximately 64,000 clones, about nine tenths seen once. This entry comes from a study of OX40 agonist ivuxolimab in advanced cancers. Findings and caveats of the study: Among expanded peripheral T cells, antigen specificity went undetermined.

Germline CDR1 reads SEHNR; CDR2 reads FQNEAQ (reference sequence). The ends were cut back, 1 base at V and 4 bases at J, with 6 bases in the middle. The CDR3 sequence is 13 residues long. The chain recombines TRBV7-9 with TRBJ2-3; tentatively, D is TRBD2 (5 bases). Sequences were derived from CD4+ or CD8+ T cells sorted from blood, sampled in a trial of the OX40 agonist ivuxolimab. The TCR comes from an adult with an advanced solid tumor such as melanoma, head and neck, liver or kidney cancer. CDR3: CASSLEAADTQYF. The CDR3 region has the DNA TGTGCCAGCAGCTTAGAAGCGGCAGATACGCAGTATTTT.